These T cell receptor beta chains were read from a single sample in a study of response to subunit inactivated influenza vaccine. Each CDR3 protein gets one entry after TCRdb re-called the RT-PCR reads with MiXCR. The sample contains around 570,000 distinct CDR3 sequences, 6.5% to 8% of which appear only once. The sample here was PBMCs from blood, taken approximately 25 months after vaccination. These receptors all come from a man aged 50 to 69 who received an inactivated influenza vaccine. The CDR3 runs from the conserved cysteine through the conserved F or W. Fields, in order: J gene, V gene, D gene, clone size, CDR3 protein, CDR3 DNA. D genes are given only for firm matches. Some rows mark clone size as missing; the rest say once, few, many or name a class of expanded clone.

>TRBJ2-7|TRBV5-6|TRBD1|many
CASSLGTGGEQYF
TGTGCCAGCAGTCTAGGGACAGGGGGCGAGCAGTACTTC
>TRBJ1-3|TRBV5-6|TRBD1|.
CASRFGQGESGNTIYF
TGTGCCAGCAGATTTGGACAGGGGGAGTCTGGAAACACCATATATTTT
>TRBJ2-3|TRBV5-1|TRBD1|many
CASSFGQGQGTDTQYF
TGCGCCAGCAGCTTCGGACAGGGCCAGGGCACAGATACGCAGTATTTT
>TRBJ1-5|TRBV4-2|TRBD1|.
CASSQDYRGIREPQHF
TGTGCCAGCAGCCAAGATTACAGGGGCATTAGGGAGCCCCAGCATTTT
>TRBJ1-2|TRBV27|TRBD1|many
CASSIRQGSGYTF
TGTGCCAGCAGTATAAGACAGGGCTCTGGCTACACCTTC
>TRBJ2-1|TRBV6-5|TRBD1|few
CASSSRGGGYNEQFF
TGTGCCAGCAGTTCCCGAGGGGGCGGCTACAATGAGCAGTTCTTC
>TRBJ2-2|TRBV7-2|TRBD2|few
CASSNPGLAVGELFF
TGTGCCAGCAGCAACCCGGGACTAGCTGTCGGGGAGCTGTTTTTT
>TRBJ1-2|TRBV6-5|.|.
CASSIREADGYTF
TGTGCCAGCAGTATACGGGAAGCGGATGGCTACACCTTC
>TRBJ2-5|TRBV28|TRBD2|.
CASSLLYGGARETQYF
TGTGCCAGCAGTTTATTGTACGGGGGGGCCAGAGAGACCCAGTACTTC
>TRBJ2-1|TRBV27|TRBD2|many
CASSRDGITRELVEQFF
TGTGCCAGCAGTCGGGACGGGATTACGCGGGAGTTGGTTGAGCAGTTCTTC
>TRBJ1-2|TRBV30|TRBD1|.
CARGQGRYGYTF
TGTGCCCGGGGACAGGGGAGATATGGCTACACCTTC
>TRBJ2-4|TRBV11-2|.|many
CASSEFSKGIQYF
TGTGCCAGCAGTGAGTTCTCAAAAGGAATTCAGTACTTC
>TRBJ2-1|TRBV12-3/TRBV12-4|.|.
CASSLTGNGPYNEQFF
TGTGCCAGCAGTTTAACAGGGAACGGCCCCTACAATGAGCAGTTCTTC
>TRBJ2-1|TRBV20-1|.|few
CSAPRIKGHNYNEQFF
TGCAGTGCCCCCCGAATTAAGGGGCATAACTACAATGAGCAGTTCTTC
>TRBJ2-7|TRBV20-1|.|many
CSAYLTGPSITYEQYF
TGCAGTGCCTACCTTACAGGGCCCTCAATCACCTACGAGCAGTACTTC
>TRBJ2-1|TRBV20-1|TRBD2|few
CSARTTSGSWYNEQFF
TGCAGTGCTAGAACCACTAGCGGGAGTTGGTACAATGAGCAGTTCTTC
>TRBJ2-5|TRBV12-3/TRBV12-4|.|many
CASSLKQEKTQYF
TGTGCCAGCAGTTTAAAGCAGGAGAAGACCCAGTACTTC
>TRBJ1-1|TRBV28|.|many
CASTRGRGTEAFF
TGTGCCAGCACCCGGGGGCGAGGTACTGAAGCTTTCTTT
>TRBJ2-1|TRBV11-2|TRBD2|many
CASSLLKETSGYNEQFF
TGTGCCAGCAGCTTACTTAAAGAAACTAGCGGCTACAATGAGCAGTTCTTC
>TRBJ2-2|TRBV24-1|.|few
CATRSPGMTGELFF
TGTGCCACCAGATCTCCAGGGATGACCGGGGAGCTGTTTTTT
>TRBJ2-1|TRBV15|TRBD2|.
CATSPFGGVGLAGGNEQFF
TGTGCCACCAGCCCCTTTGGGGGAGTGGGACTAGCGGGAGGGAATGAGCAGTTCTTC
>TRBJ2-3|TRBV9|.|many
CASSVGSVSTDTQYF
TGTGCCAGCAGCGTAGGTTCAGTTAGCACAGATACGCAGTATTTT
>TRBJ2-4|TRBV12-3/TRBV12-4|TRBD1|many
CASSQDRGKNIQYF
TGTGCCAGCAGCCAGGACAGGGGGAAAAACATTCAGTACTTC
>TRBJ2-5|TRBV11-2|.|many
CASSFRVAGSLRPQETQYF
TGTGCCAGCAGCTTTCGAGTGGCGGGAAGTCTCCGGCCCCAAGAGACCCAGTACTTC
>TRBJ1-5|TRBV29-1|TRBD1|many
CSAASGGDQPQHF
TGCAGCGCCGCCTCAGGGGGAGATCAGCCCCAGCATTTT
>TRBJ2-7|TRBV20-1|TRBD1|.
CSARAGGRYEQYF
TGCAGTGCTAGAGCAGGGGGCCGCTACGAGCAGTACTTC
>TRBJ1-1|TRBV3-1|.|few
CASSQVSRGDVDTEAFF
TGTGCCAGCAGCCAAGTATCCCGAGGCGACGTAGACACTGAAGCTTTCTTT
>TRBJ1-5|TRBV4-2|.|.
CASSQYTSNQPQHF
TGTGCCAGCAGCCAATACACCAGCAATCAGCCCCAGCATTTT
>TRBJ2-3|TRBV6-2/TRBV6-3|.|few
CASSYSDLYGQYF
TGTGCCAGCAGTTACTCGGACCTGTATGGGCAGTATTTT
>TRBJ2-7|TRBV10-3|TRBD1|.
CAISDRGLHSYEQYF
TGTGCCATCAGTGACAGGGGGCTCCACTCCTACGAGCAGTACTTC
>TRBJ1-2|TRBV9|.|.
CASSPGHEGFFGYTF
TGTGCCAGCAGCCCCGGACACGAGGGTTTCTTTGGCTACACCTTC
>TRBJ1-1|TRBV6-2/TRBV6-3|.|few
CASRQNSMNTEAFF
TGTGCCAGCAGGCAGAACTCCATGAACACTGAAGCTTTCTTT
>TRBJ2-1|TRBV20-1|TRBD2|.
CSANSGDIRSYNEQFF
TGCAGTGCTAATAGCGGGGACATTCGCTCCTACAATGAGCAGTTCTTC
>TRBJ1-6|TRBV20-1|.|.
CSARDQLGLNSPLHF
TGCAGTGCTAGAGATCAGTTGGGCCTTAATTCACCCCTCCACTTT
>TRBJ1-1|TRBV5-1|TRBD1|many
CASSPGQGSEAFF
TGCGCCAGCAGCCCCGGACAGGGCTCTGAAGCTTTCTTT
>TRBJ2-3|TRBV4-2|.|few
CASSHAPIERSTDTQYF
TGTGCCAGCAGCCATGCCCCGATCGAGCGAAGCACAGATACGCAGTATTTT
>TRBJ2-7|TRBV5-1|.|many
CASSLESGPYEQYF
TGCGCCAGCAGCTTGGAGTCAGGGCCCTACGAGCAGTACTTC
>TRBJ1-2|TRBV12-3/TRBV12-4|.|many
CASSRTGYGYTF
TGTGCCAGCAGTAGGACGGGCTATGGCTACACCTTC
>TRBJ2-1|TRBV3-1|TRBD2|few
CASSQNRDYRFLNEQFF
TGTGCCAGCAGCCAAAACCGGGACTACCGATTTCTGAATGAGCAGTTCTTC
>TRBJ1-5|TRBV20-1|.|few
CSALWGGSNQPQHF
TGCAGCGCCCTATGGGGGGGGAGCAATCAGCCCCAGCATTTT
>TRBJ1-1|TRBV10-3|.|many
CAITRAQNTEAFF
TGTGCCATCACGAGGGCGCAGAACACTGAAGCTTTCTTT
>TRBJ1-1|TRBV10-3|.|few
CAISESSVGNTEAFF
TGTGCCATCAGTGAGTCCTCCGTGGGGAACACTGAAGCTTTCTTT
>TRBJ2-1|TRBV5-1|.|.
CASSFTTGSYNEQFF
TGCGCCAGCAGCTTTACGACAGGTTCCTACAATGAGCAGTTCTTC
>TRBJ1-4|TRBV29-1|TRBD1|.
CSVTGQGNEKLFF
TGCAGCGTCACGGGACAGGGAAATGAAAAACTGTTTTTT
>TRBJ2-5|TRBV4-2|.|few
CASSQGIGDPSKKTQYF
TGTGCCAGCAGCCAAGGGATTGGCGATCCGTCCAAGAAGACCCAGTACTTC
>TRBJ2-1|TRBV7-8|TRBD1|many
CASSLEAGGYNEQFF
TGTGCCAGCAGCTTAGAGGCAGGGGGATACAATGAGCAGTTCTTC
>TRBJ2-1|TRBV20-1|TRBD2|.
CSARALSGRAPNEQFF
TGCAGTGCTAGGGCGCTTAGCGGGAGGGCCCCCAATGAGCAGTTCTTC
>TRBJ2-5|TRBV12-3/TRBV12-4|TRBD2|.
CASRDGGAYQETQYF
TGTGCCAGCAGGGACGGGGGGGCGTACCAAGAGACCCAGTACTTC
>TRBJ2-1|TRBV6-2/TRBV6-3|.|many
CASSYSLARGVNEQFF
TGTGCCAGCAGTTACTCTTTGGCTAGGGGGGTCAATGAGCAGTTCTTC
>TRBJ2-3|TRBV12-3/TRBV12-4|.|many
CASSSGILQDTQYF
TGTGCCAGCAGTTCCGGGATTCTCCAGGATACGCAGTATTTT